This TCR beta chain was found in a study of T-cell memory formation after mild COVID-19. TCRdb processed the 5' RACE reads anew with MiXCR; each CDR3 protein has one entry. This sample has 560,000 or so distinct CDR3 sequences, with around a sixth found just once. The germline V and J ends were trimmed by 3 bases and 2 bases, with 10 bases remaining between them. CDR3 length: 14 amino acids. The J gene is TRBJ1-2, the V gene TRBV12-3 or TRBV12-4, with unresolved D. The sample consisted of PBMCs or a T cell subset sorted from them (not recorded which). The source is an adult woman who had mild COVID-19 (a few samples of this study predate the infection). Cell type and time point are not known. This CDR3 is CASSLSLGNYGYTF. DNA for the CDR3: TGTGCCAGCAGTTTGAGCCTAGGGAACTATGGCTACACCTTC.